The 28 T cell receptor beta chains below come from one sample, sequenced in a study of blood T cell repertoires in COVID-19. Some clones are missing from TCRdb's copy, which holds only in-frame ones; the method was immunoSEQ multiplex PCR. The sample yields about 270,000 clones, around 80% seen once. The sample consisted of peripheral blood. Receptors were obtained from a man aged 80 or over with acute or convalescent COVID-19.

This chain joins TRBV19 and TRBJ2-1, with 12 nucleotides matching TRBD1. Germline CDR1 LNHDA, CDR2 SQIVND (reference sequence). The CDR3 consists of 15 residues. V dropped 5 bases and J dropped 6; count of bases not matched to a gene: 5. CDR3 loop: CASSFPGQGANEQFF. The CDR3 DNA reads TGTGCCAGTAGTTTTCCGGGACAGGGGGCCAATGAGCAGTTCTTC.

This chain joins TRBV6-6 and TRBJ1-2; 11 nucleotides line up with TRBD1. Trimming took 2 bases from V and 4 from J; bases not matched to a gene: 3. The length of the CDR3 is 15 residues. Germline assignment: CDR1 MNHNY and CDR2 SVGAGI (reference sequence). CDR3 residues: CASSYGTGGVYGYTF. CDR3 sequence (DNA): TGTGCCAGCAGTTACGGGACAGGGGGGGTCTATGGCTACACCTTC.

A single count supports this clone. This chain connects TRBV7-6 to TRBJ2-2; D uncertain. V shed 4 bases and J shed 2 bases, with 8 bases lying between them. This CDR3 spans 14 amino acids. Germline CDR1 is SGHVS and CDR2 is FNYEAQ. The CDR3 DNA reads TGTGCCAGCAGCTCGACTGGAAACACCGGGGAGCTGTTTTTT. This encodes CASSSTGNTGELFF.

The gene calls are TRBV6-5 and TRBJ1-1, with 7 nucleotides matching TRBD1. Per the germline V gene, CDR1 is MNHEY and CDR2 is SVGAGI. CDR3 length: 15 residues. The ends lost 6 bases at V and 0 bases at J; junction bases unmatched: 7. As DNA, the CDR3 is TGTGCCAGCAGACAGGGACAGATCATGAACACTGAAGCTTTCTTT. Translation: CASRQGQIMNTEAFF.

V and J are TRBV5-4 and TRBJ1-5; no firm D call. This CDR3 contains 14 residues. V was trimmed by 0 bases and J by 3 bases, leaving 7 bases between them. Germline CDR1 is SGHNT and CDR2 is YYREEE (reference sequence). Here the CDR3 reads CASSLEGVNQPQHF. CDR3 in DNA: TGTGCCAGCAGCTTGGAAGGAGTCAATCAGCCCCAGCATTTT.

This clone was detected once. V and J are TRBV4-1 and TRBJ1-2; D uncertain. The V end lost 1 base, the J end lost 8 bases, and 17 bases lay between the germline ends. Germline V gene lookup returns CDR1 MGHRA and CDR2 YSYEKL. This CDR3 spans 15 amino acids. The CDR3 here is CASSQATADGRGYTF. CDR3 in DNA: TGCGCCAGCAGCCAAGCCACGGCGGATGGTCGGGGCTACACCTTC.

The CDR3, as DNA: TGTGCCAGCAGCTCGTTAAACGTGGAGGGGGCGAATGGCTACACCTTC. It is translated as CASSSLNVEGANGYTF. The V and J genes are TRBV5-6 and TRBJ1-2; 7 bases agree with TRBD1. The V gene end was trimmed by 3 bases and the J gene end by 6 bases; junction bases not matched to a gene: 14. The CDR3 totals 16 residues. The germline gives CDR1 SGHDT, CDR2 YYEEEE.

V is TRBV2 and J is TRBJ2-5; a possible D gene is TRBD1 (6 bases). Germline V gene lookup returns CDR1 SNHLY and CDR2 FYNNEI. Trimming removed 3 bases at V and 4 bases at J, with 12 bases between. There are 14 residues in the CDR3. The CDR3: CASSDSGGGETQYF. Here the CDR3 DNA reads TGTGCCAGCAGTGATTCTGGGGGCGGAGAGACCCAGTACTTC. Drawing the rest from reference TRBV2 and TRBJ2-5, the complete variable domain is EPEVTQTPSHQVTQMGQEVILRCVPISNHLYFYWYRQILGQKVEFLVSFYNNEISEKSEIFDDQFSVERPDGSNFTLKIRSTKLEDSAMYFCASSDSGGGETQYFGPGTRLLVL.

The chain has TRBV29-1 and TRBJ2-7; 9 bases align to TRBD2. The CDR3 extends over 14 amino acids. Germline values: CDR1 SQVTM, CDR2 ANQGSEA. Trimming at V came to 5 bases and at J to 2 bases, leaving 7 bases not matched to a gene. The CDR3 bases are TGCAGCGTTCGCGGCGCGGGAGGGCCCTACGAGCAGTACTTC. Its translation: CSVRGAGGPYEQYF.

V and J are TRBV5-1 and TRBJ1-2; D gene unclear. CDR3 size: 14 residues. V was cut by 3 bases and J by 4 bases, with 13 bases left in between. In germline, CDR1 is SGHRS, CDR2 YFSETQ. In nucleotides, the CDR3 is TGCGCCAGCAGCTCAACCGACGGAGGCTATGGCTACACCTTC. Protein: CASSSTDGGYGYTF.

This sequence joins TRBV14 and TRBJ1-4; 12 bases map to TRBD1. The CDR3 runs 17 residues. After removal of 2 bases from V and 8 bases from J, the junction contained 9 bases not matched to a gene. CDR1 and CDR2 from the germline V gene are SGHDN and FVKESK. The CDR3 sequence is CASSQPGQGARGEKLFF. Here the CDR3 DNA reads TGTGCCAGCAGCCAACCGGGACAGGGGGCGCGTGGGGAAAAACTGTTTTTT. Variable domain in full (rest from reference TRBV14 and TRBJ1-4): EAGVTQFPSHSVIEKGQTVTLRCDPISGHDNLYWYRRVMGKEIKFLLHFVKESKQDESGMPNNRFLAERTGGTYSTLKVQPAELEDSGVYFCASSQPGQGARGEKLFFGSGTQLSVL.

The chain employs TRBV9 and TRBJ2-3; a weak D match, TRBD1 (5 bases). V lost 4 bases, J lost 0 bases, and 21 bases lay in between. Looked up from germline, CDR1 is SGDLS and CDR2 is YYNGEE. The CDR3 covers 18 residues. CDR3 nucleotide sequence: TGTGCCAGCAGCCCATCGTTCCTCAGTGACAGAAGCACAGATACGCAGTATTTT. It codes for CASSPSFLSDRSTDTQYF.

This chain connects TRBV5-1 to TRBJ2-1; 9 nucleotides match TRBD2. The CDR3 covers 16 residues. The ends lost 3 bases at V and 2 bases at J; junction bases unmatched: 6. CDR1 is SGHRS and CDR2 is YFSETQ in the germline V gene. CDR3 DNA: TGCGCCAGCAGCTCCTCTGGCGGGAGGGCCTACAATGAGCAGTTCTTC. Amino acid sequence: CASSSSGGRAYNEQFF.

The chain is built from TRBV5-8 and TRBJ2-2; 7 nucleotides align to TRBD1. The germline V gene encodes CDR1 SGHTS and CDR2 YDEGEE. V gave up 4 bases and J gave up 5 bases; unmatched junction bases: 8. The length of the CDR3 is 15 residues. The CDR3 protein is CASSRDRVATGELFF. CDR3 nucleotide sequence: TGTGCCAGCAGCCGCGACAGGGTGGCAACCGGGGAGCTGTTTTTT.

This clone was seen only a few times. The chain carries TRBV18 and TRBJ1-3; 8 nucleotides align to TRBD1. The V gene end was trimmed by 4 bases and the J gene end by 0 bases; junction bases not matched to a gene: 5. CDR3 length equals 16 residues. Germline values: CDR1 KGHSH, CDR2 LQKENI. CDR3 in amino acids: CASSHLTGASGNTIYF. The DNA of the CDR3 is TGTGCCAGCTCACACTTGACAGGGGCCTCTGGAAACACCATATATTTT.

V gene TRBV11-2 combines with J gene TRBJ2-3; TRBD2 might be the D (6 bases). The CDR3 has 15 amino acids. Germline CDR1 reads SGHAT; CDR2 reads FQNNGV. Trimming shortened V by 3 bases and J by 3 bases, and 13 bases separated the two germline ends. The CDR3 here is CASSFSGTRTDTQYF. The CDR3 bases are TGTGCCAGCAGCTTTAGCGGCACTAGAACAGATACGCAGTATTTT.

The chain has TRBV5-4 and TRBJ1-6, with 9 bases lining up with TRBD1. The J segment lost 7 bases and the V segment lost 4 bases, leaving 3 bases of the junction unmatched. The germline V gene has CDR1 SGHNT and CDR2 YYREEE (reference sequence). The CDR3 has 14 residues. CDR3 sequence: CASSPGQGNSPLHF. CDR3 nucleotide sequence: TGTGCCAGCAGCCCGGGACAGGGAAATTCACCCCTCCACTTT.

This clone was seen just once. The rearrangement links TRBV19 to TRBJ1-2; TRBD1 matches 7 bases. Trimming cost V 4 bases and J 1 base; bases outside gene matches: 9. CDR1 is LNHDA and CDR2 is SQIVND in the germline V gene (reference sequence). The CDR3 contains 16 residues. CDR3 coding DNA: TGTGCCAGTAGTAGCACAGGACAGGTAGTTAACTATGGCTACACCTTC. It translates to CASSSTGQVVNYGYTF.

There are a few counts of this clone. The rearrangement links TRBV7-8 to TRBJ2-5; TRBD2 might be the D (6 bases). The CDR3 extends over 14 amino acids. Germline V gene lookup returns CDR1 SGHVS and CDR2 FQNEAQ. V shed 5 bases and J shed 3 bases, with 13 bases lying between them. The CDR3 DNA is TGTGCCAGCAGCAACCTCCTAGCGAAAGAGACCCAGTACTTC. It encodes CASSNLLAKETQYF.

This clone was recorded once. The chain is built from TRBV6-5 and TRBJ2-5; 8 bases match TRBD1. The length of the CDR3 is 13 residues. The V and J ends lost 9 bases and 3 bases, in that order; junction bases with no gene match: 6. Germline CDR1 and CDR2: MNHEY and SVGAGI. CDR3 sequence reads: CASTGGLEETQYF. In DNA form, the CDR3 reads TGTGCCAGTACAGGGGGTCTCGAAGAGACCCAGTACTTC.

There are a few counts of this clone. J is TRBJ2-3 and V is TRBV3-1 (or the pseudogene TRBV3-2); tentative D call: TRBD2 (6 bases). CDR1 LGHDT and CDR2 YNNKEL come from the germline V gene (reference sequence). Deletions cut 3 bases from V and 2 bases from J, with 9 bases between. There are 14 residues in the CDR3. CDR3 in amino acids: CASSQRGHTDTQYF. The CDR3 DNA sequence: TGTGCCAGCAGCCAGCGGGGCCACACAGATACGCAGTATTTT.

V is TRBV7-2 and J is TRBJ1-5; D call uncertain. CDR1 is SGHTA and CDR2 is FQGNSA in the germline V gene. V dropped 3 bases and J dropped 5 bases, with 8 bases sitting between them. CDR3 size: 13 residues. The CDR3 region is CASSLWTDQPQHF. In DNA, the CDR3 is TGTGCCAGCAGCTTGTGGACTGATCAGCCCCAGCATTTT.

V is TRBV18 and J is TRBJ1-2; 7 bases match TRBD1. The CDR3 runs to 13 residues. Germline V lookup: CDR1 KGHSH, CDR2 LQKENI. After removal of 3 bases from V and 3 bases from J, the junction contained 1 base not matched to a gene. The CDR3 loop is CASSPQGDYGYTF. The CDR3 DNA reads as TGTGCCAGCTCACCCCAGGGGGACTATGGCTACACCTTC.

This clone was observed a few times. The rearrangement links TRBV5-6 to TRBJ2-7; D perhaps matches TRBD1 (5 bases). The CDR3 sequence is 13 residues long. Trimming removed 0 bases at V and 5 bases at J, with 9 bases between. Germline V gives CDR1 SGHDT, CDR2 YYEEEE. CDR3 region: CASSLGRVNEQYF. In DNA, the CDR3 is TGTGCCAGCAGCTTGGGCAGGGTGAACGAGCAGTACTTC.

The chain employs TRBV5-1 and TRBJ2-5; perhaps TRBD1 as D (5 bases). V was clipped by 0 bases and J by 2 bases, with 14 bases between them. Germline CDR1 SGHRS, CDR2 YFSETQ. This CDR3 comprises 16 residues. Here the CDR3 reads CASSLEPLGLQETQYF. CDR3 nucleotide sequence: TGCGCCAGCAGCTTGGAACCGCTGGGGCTGCAAGAGACCCAGTACTTC. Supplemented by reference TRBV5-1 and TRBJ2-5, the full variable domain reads KAGVTQTPRYLIKTRGQQVTLSCSPISGHRSVSWYQQTPGQGLQFLFEYFSETQRNKGNFPGRFSGRQFSNSRSEMNVSTLELGDSALYLCASSLEPLGLQETQYFGPGTRLLVL.

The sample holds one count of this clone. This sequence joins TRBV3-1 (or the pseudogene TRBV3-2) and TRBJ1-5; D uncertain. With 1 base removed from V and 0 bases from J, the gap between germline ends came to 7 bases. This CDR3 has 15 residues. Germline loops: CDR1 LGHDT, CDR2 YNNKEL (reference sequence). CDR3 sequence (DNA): TGTGCCAGCAGCCAAGGAGGTTATAGCAATCAGCCCCAGCATTTT. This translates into CASSQGGYSNQPQHF.

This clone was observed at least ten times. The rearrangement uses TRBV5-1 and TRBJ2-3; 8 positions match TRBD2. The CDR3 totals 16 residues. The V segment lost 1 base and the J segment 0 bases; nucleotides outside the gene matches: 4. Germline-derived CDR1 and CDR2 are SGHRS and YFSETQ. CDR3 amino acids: CASSLPTSESTDTQYF. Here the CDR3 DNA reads TGCGCCAGCAGCTTGCCGACTAGCGAAAGCACAGATACGCAGTATTTT.

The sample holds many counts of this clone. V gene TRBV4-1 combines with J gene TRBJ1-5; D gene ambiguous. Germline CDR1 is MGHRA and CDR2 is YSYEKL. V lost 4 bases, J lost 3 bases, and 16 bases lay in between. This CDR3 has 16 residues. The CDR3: CASSPIFGQANQPQHF. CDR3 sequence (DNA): TGCGCCAGCAGCCCCATTTTTGGGCAGGCCAATCAGCCCCAGCATTTT.